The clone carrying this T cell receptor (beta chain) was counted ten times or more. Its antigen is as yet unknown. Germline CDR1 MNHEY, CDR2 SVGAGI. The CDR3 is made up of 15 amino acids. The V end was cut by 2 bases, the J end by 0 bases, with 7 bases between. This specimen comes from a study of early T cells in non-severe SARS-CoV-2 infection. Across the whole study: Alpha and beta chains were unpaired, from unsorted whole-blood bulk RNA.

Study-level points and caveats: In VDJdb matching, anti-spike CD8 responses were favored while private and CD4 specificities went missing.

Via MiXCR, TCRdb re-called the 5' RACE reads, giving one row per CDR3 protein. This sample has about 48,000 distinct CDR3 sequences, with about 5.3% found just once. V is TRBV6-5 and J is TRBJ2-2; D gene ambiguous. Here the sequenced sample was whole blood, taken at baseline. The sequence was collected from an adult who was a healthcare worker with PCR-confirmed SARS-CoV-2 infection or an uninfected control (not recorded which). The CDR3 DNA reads TGTGCCAGCAGTTACGACAACTCGAACACCGGGGAGCTGTTTTTT. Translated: CASSYDNSNTGELFF.